This TCR beta chain was obtained from a study of shared clonotypes between healthy human individuals. General study points: For naive CD4 cells, approximately 4.7% of clonotypes were shared across a few donors. Rarefaction gave evidence that sorted-subset sequencing remained incomplete despite large depth. It was the non-shared clonotypes that had lower generation probabilities than clonotypes shared by all four donors.

This clone has just a few counts. Its target is not known. The same CDR3 arises from other DNA sequences in this sample as well. The assay was immunoSEQ multiplex PCR, and TCRdb's table has in-frame clones only and misses some. The profile shows hundreds of thousands of clones, around 72% of them singletons. The V and J ends lost 6 bases and 0 bases, in that order; junction bases with no gene match: 9. The CDR3 has 16 residues. Germline V CDR1 and CDR2: SNHLY, FYNNEI. This clonotype originated in a woman aged 25 to 39 in good health. The chain couples TRBV2 to TRBJ2-3; TRBD2 agrees at 7 bases. Specimen: memory CD4+ T cells sorted from blood. Documented subset: CD45RA-negative fraction. The chain's CDR3 is CASSRRGSGSTDTQYF. Written as DNA, the CDR3 is TGTGCCAGCAGCAGAAGGGGTAGCGGGAGCACAGATACGCAGTATTTT.